This entry features one TCR beta chain sequence. Trimming at V came to 0 bases and at J to 8 bases, leaving 3 bases not matched to a gene. Germline V gene data show CDR1 as ENHRY and CDR2 as SYGVKD. This CDR3 is built from 14 residues. The data belong to a study of blood T cell repertoires in COVID-19. Some clones are missing from TCRdb's copy, which holds only in-frame ones; the method was immunoSEQ multiplex PCR. Of approximately 160,000 clones listed, roughly four fifths are singletons. The clonotype comes from a human donor in a cohort sampled during active COVID-19. The chain uses TRBV10-3 and TRBJ1-4; 7 nucleotides agree with TRBD1. What was sequenced was peripheral blood. CDR3 DNA sequence: TGTGCCATCAGTGAGTCTCGGACAGGCGAAAAACTGTTTTTT. It is translated as CAISESRTGEKLFF.